This T cell receptor beta chain was obtained from a study of blood T cells in healthy people across ages. V lost 4 bases and J lost 6; bases outside the gene matches: 7. Germline-derived CDR1 and CDR2 are SNHLY and FYNNEI. CDR3 length equals 14 residues. A second PCR of roughly 6 to 12 cycles used a sample-barcoded 5' primer and a J-beta primer mix. Each of the cDNA molecules was tagged by a template-switch adaptor with 12 random nucleotides. TCRdb reprocessed the 5' RACE reads via MiXCR and lists one record per CDR3 protein. This sample has 780,000 or so distinct CDR3 sequences; more than 55% occur once, and the top ten carry roughly 25%. The authors isolated at least 6.5 million PBMCs per sample.

Sequencing input: blood. This receptor was obtained from a man aged 40-50 years in good health. The chain joins TRBV2 to TRBJ1-1; TRBD1 matches at 8 bases. The CDR3 loop is CASSGAGGISEAFF. The CDR3 bases are TGTGCCAGCAGTGGAGCAGGGGGCATCTCTGAAGCTTTCTTT. The full variable domain, its missing parts supplied by reference TRBV2 and TRBJ1-1, is EPEVTQTPSHQVTQMGQEVILRCVPISNHLYFYWYRQILGQKVEFLVSFYNNEISEKSEIFDDQFSVERPDGSNFTLKIRSTKLEDSAMYFCASSGAGGISEAFFGQGTRLTVV.